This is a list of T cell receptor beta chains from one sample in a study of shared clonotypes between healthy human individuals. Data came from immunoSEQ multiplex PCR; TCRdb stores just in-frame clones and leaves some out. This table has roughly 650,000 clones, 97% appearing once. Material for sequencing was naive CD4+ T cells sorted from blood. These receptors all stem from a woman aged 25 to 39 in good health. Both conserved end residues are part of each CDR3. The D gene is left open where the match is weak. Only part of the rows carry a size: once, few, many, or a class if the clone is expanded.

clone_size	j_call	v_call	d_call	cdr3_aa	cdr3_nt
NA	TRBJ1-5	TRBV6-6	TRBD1	CASSITGTGEVQPQHF	TGTGCCAGCAGTATAACCGGGACAGGGGAGGTCCAGCCCCAGCATTTT
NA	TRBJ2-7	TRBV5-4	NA	CASSFDPSYEQYF	TGTGCCAGCAGCTTTGACCCCTCCTACGAGCAGTACTTC
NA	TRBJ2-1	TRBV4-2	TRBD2	CASSQGTSGSGVNEQFF	TGTGCCAGCAGCCAAGGGACTAGCGGGAGTGGGGTCAATGAGCAGTTCTTC
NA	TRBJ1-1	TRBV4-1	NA	CASSQGRQGNTEAFF	TGCGCCAGCAGCCAAGGGCGCCAGGGGAACACTGAAGCTTTCTTT
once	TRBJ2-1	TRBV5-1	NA	CASSLSSSRSYNEQFF	TGCGCCAGCAGCTTGTCTAGCTCCCGCTCCTACAATGAGCAGTTCTTC
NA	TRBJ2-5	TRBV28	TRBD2	CASSSSGRETQYF	TGTGCCAGCAGTTCTAGCGGGAGGGAGACCCAGTACTTC
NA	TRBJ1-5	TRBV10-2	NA	CASSESRTNQPQHF	TGCGCCAGCAGTGAGTCGAGAACAAATCAGCCCCAGCATTTT
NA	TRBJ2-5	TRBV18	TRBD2	CASSPVAGGGETQYF	TGTGCCAGCTCACCAGTAGCGGGAGGGGGAGAGACCCAGTACTTC
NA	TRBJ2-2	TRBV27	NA	CASSLQGNTGELFF	TGTGCCAGCAGTTTACAGGGCAACACCGGGGAGCTGTTTTTT
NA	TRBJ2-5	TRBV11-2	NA	CASSLGRQQETQYF	TGTGCCAGCAGCTTAGGTCGACAACAAGAGACCCAGTACTTC
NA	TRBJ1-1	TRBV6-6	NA	CASSYGTEAFF	TGTGCCAGCAGTTACGGTACTGAAGCTTTCTTT
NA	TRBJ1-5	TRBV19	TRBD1	CASSVTGGHQPQHF	TGTGCCAGTAGTGTGACAGGGGGTCATCAGCCCCAGCATTTT
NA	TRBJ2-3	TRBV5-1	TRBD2	CASGSGTSPYTQYF	TGCGCCAGTGGATCCGGGACTAGCCCATATACGCAGTATTTT
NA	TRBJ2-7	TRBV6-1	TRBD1	CASSPGGGAYEQYF	TGTGCCAGCAGTCCAGGGGGCGGGGCGTACGAGCAGTACTTC
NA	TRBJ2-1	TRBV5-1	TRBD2	CASSLGLAESYNEQFF	TGCGCCAGCAGCTTGGGACTAGCGGAATCCTACAATGAGCAGTTCTTC
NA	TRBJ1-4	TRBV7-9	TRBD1	CASSLTGANEKLFF	TGTGCCAGCAGCTTGACAGGGGCTAATGAAAAACTGTTTTTT
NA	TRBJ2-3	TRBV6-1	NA	CASRRQGISDTQYF	TGTGCCAGCAGGAGGCAGGGCATCTCAGATACGCAGTATTTT
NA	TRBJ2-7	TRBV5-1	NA	CASSSIGSALDEQYF	TGCGCCAGCAGCTCGATAGGTTCTGCGTTGGACGAGCAGTACTTC
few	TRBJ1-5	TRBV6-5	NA	CASSYTGGQPQHF	TGTGCCAGCAGTTACACTGGGGGTCAGCCCCAGCATTTT
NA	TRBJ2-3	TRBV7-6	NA	CASSDQGNTQYF	TGTGCCAGCAGCGATCAGGGAAATACGCAGTATTTT
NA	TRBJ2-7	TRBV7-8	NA	CASSLGGRVRYEQYF	TGTGCCAGCAGCTTGGGCGGCAGGGTCCGATACGAGCAGTACTTC
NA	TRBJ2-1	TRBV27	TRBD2	CASKVLGTSSYNEQFF	TGTGCCAGCAAAGTTTTGGGGACTAGCTCCTACAATGAGCAGTTCTTC
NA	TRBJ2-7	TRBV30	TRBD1	CAWSVRGTGHYEQYF	TGTGCCTGGAGTGTACGCGGGACAGGTCACTACGAGCAGTACTTC
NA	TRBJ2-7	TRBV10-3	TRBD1	CAINAGTGNDEQYF	TGTGCCATCAACGCCGGGACAGGGAATGACGAGCAGTACTTC
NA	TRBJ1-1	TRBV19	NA	CASRAVEGGRTEAFF	TGTGCCAGTAGGGCTGTCGAGGGGGGCCGGACTGAAGCTTTCTTT
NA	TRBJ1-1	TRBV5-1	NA	CASSLGPNTEAFF	TGCGCCAGCAGCTTGGGACCGAACACTGAAGCTTTCTTT
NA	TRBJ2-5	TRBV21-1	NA	CASSWRPSQETQYF	TGTGCCAGCAGTTGGCGGCCCAGTCAAGAGACCCAGTACTTC
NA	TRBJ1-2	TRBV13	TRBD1	CASSSSRQGARGYTF	TGTGCCAGCAGCTCGTCAAGACAGGGGGCTCGTGGCTACACCTTC
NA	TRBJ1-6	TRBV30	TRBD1	CAWSVLDRGSPLHF	TGTGCCTGGAGTGTCTTGGACAGGGGATCACCCCTCCACTTT
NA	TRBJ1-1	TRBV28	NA	CASSLSGTEAFF	TGTGCCAGCAGTTTATCGGGGACTGAAGCTTTCTTT